A single sample gave rise to the 7 T cell receptor beta chains below, sequenced in a study of CD8 T cells in Susac syndrome. A quantity of about 0.5 to 1 ug RNA underwent reverse transcription using random hexamers. MiXCR was run by TCRdb on the immunoSEQ multiplex PCR reads, yielding one entry per CDR3 protein. The sample has some 110,000 distinct CDR3 sequences; 85% to 95% are singletons. The sample was CD4+ T cells from PBMCs. The source of these receptors is a human donor with multiple sclerosis.

This chain joins TRBV9 and TRBJ2-1, with D possibly being TRBD1 or TRBD2 (5 bases each). V dropped 2 bases and J dropped 6 bases, with 9 bases sitting between them. The CDR3 is made up of 13 amino acids. Germline lookup yields CDR1 SGDLS and CDR2 YYNGEE. The CDR3 region is CASSVGTPNEQFF. CDR3 sequence (DNA): TGTGCCAGCAGCGTGGGGACCCCCAATGAGCAGTTCTTC.

V and J are TRBV7-6 and TRBJ1-2; no definite D call. The germline V and J ends were trimmed by 6 bases and 7 bases, with 18 bases remaining between them. The CDR3 length is 14 residues. Germline V CDR1 and CDR2: SGHVS, FNYEAQ. Here the CDR3 reads CASRGSHPGGGYTF. The CDR3 DNA reads TGTGCCAGCAGGGGAAGCCATCCCGGTGGTGGCTACACCTTC.

This clonotype was observed once. J is TRBJ1-2 and V is TRBV29-1; D possibly corresponds to TRBD1 (5 bases). V was trimmed by 7 bases and J by 7 bases, leaving 19 bases between them. CDR3 length: 13 residues. Per germline, CDR1 SQVTM and CDR2 ANQGSEA. The CDR3 DNA follows: TGCAGCGCTGCCCCTGTGGGGGGGGTTGGCTACACCTTC. Translation gives CSAAPVGGVGYTF. The entire variable domain, with the rest obtained from reference TRBV29-1 and TRBJ1-2, is as follows: SAVISQKPSRDICQRGTSLTIQCQVDSQVTMMFWYRQQPGQSLTLIATANQGSEATYESGFVIDKFPISRPNLTFSTLTVSNMSPEDSSIYLCSAAPVGGVGYTFGSGTRLTVV.

V usage is TRBV7-9 and J usage is TRBJ1-5, with D hard to call. This CDR3 is built from 12 residues. Germline values: CDR1 SEHNR, CDR2 FQNEAQ (reference sequence). Trimming removed 8 bases from V and 5 bases from J, with 10 bases in between. This CDR3 is CASFSWDQPQHF. In DNA, the CDR3 is TGTGCCAGCTTCTCCTGGGATCAGCCCCAGCATTTT.

The genes are TRBV14 and TRBJ2-5; D unresolved. The CDR3 has 14 residues. The germline V gene has CDR1 SGHDN and CDR2 FVKESK. V was shortened by 4 bases and J by 2 bases, with 11 bases between the two germline ends. CDR3 DNA: TGTGCCAGCAGCCTACGTGGGGTACAAGAGACCCAGTACTTC. It specifies CASSLRGVQETQYF.

The chain is built from TRBV19 and TRBJ1-4; tentatively, D is TRBD1 (6 bases). Germline assignment: CDR1 LNHDA and CDR2 SQIVND (reference sequence). V was pared by 3 bases and J by 7 bases, with 12 bases between. The CDR3 contains 14 residues. The CDR3 DNA is TGTGCCAGTAGTATTTTGGGGGCTGGTGAAAAACTGTTTTTT. Its protein is CASSILGAGEKLFF.

V and J are TRBV13 and TRBJ2-5; 8 positions agree with TRBD1. Germline V gene lookup returns CDR1 PRHDT and CDR2 FYEKMQ (reference sequence). This CDR3 region has 13 residues. Unmatched junction bases numbered 3, after V lost 4 bases and J lost 5 bases. This CDR3 reads CASSWTGRETQYF. Written as DNA, the CDR3 is TGTGCCAGCAGCTGGACAGGGAGGGAGACCCAGTACTTC.